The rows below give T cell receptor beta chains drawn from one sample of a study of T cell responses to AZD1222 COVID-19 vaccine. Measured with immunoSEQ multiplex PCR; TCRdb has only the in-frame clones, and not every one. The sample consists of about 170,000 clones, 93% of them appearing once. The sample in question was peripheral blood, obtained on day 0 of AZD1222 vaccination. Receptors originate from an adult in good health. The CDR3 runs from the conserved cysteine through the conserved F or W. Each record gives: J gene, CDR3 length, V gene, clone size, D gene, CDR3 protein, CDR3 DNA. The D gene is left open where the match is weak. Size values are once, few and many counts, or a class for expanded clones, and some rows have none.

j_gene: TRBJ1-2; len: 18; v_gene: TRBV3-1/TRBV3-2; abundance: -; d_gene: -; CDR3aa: CASSQGNARGAQNYGYTF; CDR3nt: TGTGCCAGCAGCCAAGGAAACGCGAGGGGGGCACAAAACTATGGCTACACCTTC
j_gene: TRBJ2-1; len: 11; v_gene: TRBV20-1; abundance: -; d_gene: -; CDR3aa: CSALRGREQFF; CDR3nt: TGCAGTGCTTTGCGGGGGCGTGAGCAGTTCTTC
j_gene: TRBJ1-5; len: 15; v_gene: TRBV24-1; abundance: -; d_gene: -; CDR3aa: CATMGKWARGQPQHF; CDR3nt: TGTGCCACCATGGGTAAGTGGGCCAGGGGTCAGCCCCAGCATTTT
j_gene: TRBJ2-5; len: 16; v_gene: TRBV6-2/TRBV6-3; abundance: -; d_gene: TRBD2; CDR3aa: CASSYSRERGGETQYF; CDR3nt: TGTGCCAGCAGTTACTCGCGGGAGAGAGGAGGAGAGACCCAGTACTTC
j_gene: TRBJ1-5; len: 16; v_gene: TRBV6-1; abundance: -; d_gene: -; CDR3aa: CASSEVWGGGNQPQHF; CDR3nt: TGTGCCAGCAGTGAAGTCTGGGGCGGAGGCAATCAGCCCCAGCATTTT
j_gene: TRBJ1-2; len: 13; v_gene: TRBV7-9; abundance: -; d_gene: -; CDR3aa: CASSEDIPYGYTF; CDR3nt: TGTGCCAGCAGCGAAGACATCCCCTATGGCTACACCTTC
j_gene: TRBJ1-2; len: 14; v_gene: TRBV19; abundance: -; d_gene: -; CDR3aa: CASSDHGRGYGYTF; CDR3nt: TGTGCCAGTAGTGACCACGGACGGGGCTATGGCTACACCTTC
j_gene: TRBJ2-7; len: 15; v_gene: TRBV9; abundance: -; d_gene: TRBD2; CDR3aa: CASSAPGTSGGEQYF; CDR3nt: TGTGCCAGCAGCGCTCCCGGGACTAGCGGGGGGGAGCAGTACTTC
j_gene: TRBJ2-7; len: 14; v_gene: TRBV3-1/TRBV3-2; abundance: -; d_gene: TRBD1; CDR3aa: CASSRWTGAYEQYF; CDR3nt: TGTGCCAGCAGCCGATGGACAGGGGCCTACGAGCAGTACTTC
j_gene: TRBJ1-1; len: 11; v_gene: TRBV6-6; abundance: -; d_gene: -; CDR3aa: CASSRGPEAFF; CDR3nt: TGTGCCAGCAGTAGAGGGCCAGAAGCTTTCTTT
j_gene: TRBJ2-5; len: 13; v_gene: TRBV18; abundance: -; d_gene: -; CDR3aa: CASSTQGKETQYF; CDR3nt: TGTGCCAGCTCAACGCAGGGGAAAGAGACCCAGTACTTC
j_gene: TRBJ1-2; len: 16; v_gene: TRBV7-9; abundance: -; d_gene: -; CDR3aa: CASSLKSQGRPYGYTF; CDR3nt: TGTGCCAGCAGCTTAAAATCTCAGGGACGGCCCTATGGCTACACCTTC
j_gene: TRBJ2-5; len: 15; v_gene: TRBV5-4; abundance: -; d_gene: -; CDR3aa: CASSLRAGTGETQYF; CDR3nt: TGTGCCAGCAGCTTGAGGGCAGGGACGGGGGAGACCCAGTACTTC
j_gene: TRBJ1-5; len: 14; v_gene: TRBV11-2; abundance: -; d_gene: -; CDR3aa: CASSGGLSNQPQHF; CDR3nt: TGTGCCAGCAGCGGCGGGCTCAGCAATCAGCCCCAGCATTTT
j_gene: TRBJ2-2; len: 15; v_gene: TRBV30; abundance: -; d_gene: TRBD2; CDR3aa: CAWSVDSGSAGELFF; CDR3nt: TGTGCCTGGAGTGTGGATAGCGGGAGCGCCGGGGAGCTGTTTTTT
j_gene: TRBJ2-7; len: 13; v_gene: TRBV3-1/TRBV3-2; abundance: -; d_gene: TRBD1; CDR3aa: CASSRGDSYEQYF; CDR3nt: TGTGCCAGCAGCCGAGGGGACAGCTACGAGCAGTACTTC
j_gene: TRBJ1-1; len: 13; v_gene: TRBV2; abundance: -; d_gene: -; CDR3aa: CASSGDGNTEAFF; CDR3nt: TGTGCCAGCAGTGGGGACGGGAACACTGAAGCTTTCTTT
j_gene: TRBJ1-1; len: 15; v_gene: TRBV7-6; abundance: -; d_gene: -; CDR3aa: CASSPTAGVGTEAFF; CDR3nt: TGTGCCAGCAGCCCAACGGCAGGGGTTGGCACTGAAGCTTTCTTT
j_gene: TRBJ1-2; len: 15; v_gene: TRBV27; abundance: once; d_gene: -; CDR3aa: CASSITREYSYGYTF; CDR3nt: TGTGCCAGCAGTATAACTCGGGAATACTCTTATGGCTACACCTTC
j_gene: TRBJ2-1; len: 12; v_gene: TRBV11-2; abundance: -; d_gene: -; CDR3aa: CASSFLGNEQFF; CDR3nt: TGTGCCAGCAGCTTCCTAGGGAATGAGCAGTTCTTC
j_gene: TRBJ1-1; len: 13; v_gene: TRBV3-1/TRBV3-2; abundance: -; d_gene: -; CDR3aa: CASSLYSNTEAFF; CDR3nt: TGTGCCAGCAGCCTTTATTCGAACACTGAAGCTTTCTTT
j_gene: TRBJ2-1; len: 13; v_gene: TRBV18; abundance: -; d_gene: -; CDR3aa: CASSPGLYNEQFF; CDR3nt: TGTGCCAGCTCACCAGGGCTCTACAATGAGCAGTTCTTC
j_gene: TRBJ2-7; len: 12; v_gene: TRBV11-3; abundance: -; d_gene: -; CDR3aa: CASSFGTSEQYF; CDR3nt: TGTGCCAGCAGCTTCGGGACTTCAGAGCAGTACTTC
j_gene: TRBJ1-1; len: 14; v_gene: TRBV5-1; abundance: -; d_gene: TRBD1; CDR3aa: CASSPESRGAEAFF; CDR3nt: TGCGCCAGCAGCCCCGAATCCAGGGGGGCTGAAGCTTTCTTT
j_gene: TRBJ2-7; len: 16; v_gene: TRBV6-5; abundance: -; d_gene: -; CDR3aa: CASSYGPGTSPDEQYF; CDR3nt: TGTGCCAGCAGTTATGGGCCGGGGACCTCCCCGGACGAGCAGTACTTC
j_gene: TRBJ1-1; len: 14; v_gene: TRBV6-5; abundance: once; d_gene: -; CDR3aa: CASSLQGGGTEAFF; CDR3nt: TGTGCCAGCAGTCTCCAGGGTGGGGGGACTGAAGCTTTCTTT
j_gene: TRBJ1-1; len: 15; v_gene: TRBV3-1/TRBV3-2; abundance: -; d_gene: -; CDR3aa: CASSQEPGLYTEAFF; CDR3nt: TGTGCCAGCAGCCAAGAGCCTGGGTTATACACTGAAGCTTTCTTT
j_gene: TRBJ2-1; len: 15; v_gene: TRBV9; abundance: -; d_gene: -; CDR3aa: CASSVAPGGDNEQFF; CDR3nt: TGTGCCAGCAGCGTAGCCCCAGGTGGCGACAATGAGCAGTTCTTC
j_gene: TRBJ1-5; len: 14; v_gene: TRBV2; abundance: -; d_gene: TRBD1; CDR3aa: CASSKGGGNQPQHF; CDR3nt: TGTGCCAGCAGTAAAGGGGGCGGCAATCAGCCCCAGCATTTT
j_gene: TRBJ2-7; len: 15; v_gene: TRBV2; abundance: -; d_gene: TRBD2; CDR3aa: CAIYKRTSGDPEQYF; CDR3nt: TGTGCCATTTACAAGAGGACTAGCGGGGATCCCGAGCAGTACTTC
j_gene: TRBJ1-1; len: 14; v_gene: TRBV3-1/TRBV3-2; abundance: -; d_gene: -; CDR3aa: CASSPRRSFGEAFF; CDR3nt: TGTGCCAGCAGCCCTCGTCGGAGTTTCGGGGAAGCTTTCTTT
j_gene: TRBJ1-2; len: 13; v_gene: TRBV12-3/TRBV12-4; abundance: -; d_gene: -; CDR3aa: CASRGGQDYGYTF; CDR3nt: TGTGCCAGCAGGGGAGGGCAGGACTATGGCTACACCTTC
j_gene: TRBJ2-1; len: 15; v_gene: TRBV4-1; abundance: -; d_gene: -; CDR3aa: CASSQGGGGSDEQFF; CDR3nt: TGCGCCAGCAGCCAAGGAGGGGGAGGGAGCGATGAGCAGTTCTTC
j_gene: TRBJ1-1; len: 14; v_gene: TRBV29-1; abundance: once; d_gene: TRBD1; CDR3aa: CSSWTGTENTEAFF; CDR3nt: TGCAGCTCTTGGACCGGGACAGAGAACACTGAAGCTTTCTTT
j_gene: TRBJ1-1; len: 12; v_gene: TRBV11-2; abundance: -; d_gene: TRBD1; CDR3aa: CASSFATGPAFF; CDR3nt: TGTGCCAGCAGCTTCGCGACAGGGCCAGCTTTCTTT
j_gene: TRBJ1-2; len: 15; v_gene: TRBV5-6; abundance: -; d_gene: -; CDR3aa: CASSSGPKANYGYTF; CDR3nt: TGTGCCAGCAGCTCTGGACCAAAAGCTAACTATGGCTACACCTTC
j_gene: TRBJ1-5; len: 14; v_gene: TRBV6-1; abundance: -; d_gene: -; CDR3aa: CASSEARSNQPQHF; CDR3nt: TGTGCCAGCAGTGAAGCGCGGAGCAATCAGCCCCAGCATTTT
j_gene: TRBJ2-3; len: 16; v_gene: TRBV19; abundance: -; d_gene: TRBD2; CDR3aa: CASNYRAGSVTDTQYF; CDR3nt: TGTGCCAGTAACTACCGAGCGGGATCGGTGACAGATACGCAGTATTTT
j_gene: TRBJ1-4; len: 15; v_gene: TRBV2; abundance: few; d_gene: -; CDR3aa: CASSGVGLNFEKLFF; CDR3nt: TGTGCCAGCAGTGGGGTGGGGCTAAACTTTGAAAAACTGTTTTTT
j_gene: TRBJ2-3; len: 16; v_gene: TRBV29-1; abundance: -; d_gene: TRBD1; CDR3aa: CSVGARRTGKTDTQYF; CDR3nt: TGCAGCGTTGGAGCTCGTAGGACAGGGAAAACAGATACGCAGTATTTT
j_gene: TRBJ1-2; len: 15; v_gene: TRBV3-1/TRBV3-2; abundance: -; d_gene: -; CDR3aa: CASSPYGQRNYGYTF; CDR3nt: TGTGCCAGCAGCCCTTACGGACAGAGGAACTATGGCTACACCTTC